This T cell receptor beta chain was sequenced during a study of T cells after yellow fever vaccination. Study information: Where fractions had low cell numbers, libraries were prepared from them with the SMART-Seq v4 Ultra Low Input RNA kit. Broader study findings: Although the secondary response was weaker, it peaked faster, at day 5 versus 15. Clones that expanded after primary vaccination mostly reappeared after the booster (roughly 97% CD4, roughly 90% CD8).

This clonotype was seen only a few times. The antigen is undetermined. Generation of TCR cDNA used 5'RACE template switching (which added a universal primer site and UMIs). Each CDR3 protein gets one entry after TCRdb re-called the 5' RACE reads with MiXCR. Seen here are 300,000 or so distinct CDR3 sequences, about 6.6% observed once, and the top ten hold about 18%. The CDR3 totals 16 residues. Germline CDR1 is PRHDT and CDR2 is FYEKMQ (reference sequence). The ends lost 5 bases at V and 3 bases at J; junction bases unmatched: 7. The TCR comes from a man aged 18 to 35 who received the YFV17D yellow fever vaccine. The chain links TRBV13 to TRBJ2-5; 12 bases map to TRBD2. Sequencing was performed on PBMCs, taken around 45 days after the first yellow fever vaccination. The CDR3 DNA is TGTGCCAGCAGCCTCCGACTAGCGGGGGACGAAGAGACCCAGTACTTC. Translated: CASSLRLAGDEETQYF. The complete variable domain, with remaining parts taken from reference TRBV13 and TRBJ2-5, reads AAGVIQSPRHLIKEKRETATLKCYPIPRHDTVYWYQQGPGQDPQFLISFYEKMQSDKGSIPDRFSAQQFSDYHSELNMSSLELGDSALYFCASSLRLAGDEETQYFGPGTRLLVL.